These T cell receptor beta chains were read from a single sample in a study of blood T cell repertoires in COVID-19. The data were produced by immunoSEQ multiplex PCR, yet TCRdb's version contains in-frame clones alone and is incomplete. The sample lists approximately 180,000 clones; approximately 87% were seen once. The sample consisted of peripheral blood. The source of these receptors is an older person with COVID-19, enrolled during active disease. Both conserved end residues are part of each CDR3. Each record gives: V gene, J gene, CDR3 protein.

>TRBV5-1|TRBJ1-5
CASSPSGGDNQPQHF
>TRBV4-1|TRBJ2-2
CASSQERGGAVGTGELFF
>TRBV27|TRBJ1-2
CASSPFGTALNYGYTF
>TRBV2|TRBJ1-6
CASRGTGGAGPLHF
>TRBV5-1|TRBJ1-2
CASSLRTSGDNYGYTF
>TRBV10-2|TRBJ2-5
CASSESLAQYF
>TRBV2|TRBJ1-5
CASSWGRNSNQPQHF
>TRBV29-1|TRBJ2-7
CSARGGGEQYF
>TRBV13|TRBJ2-2
CASSSTGANTGELFF
>TRBV2|TRBJ1-4
CASSELVFNEKLFF
>TRBV30|TRBJ1-2
CAWSAATGVSGYTF
>TRBV6-2/TRBV6-3|TRBJ2-7
CASSYSKKGWYEQYF
>TRBV27|TRBJ2-3
CASSGIAGGNTQYF
>TRBV19|TRBJ2-3
CASSIVAGGFTDTQYF
>TRBV19|TRBJ2-2
CASSPLNYGRGGTGELFF
>TRBV6-2/TRBV6-3|TRBJ2-7
CASSDYETYYYEQYF
>TRBV4-3|TRBJ1-2
CASSLYTRDRVRGYTF
>TRBV7-9|TRBJ1-4
CASSSRTGLGTNEKLFF
>TRBV18|TRBJ2-3
CASSPRLAGGPDTQYF
>TRBV6-5|TRBJ2-1
CASSFASGTSHNEQFF
>TRBV7-9|TRBJ1-1
CASSLASPQGGNTEAFF
>TRBV5-1|TRBJ1-4
CASRRERSEKLFF
>TRBV5-1|TRBJ1-5
CASSPGQGAGQPQHF
>TRBV19|TRBJ1-3
CASRRGSGNTIYF
>TRBV6-5|TRBJ1-6
CASSYSGGENSPLHF
>TRBV28|TRBJ1-1
CASSFSGRVYTEAFF
>TRBV19|TRBJ1-2
CASRARGLSGYTF
>TRBV18|TRBJ1-6
CASSPTGGHSPLHF
>TRBV18|TRBJ2-2
CASSPYSTGELFF
>TRBV27|TRBJ1-2
CASSRGGGNYGYTF
>TRBV28|TRBJ1-2
CASSPYIRVSANYGYTF
>TRBV3-1/TRBV3-2|TRBJ2-7
CASSQDPSGGPNYEQYF
>TRBV5-4|TRBJ1-2
CASSLVGGDGYTF
>TRBV5-4|TRBJ2-7
CASSFTSGEQYF
>TRBV5-1|TRBJ2-3
CASSLGQSTDTQYF
>TRBV14|TRBJ2-1
CASSQDRGWNEQFF
>TRBV5-1|TRBJ1-1
CASSLSVRGLDEAFF